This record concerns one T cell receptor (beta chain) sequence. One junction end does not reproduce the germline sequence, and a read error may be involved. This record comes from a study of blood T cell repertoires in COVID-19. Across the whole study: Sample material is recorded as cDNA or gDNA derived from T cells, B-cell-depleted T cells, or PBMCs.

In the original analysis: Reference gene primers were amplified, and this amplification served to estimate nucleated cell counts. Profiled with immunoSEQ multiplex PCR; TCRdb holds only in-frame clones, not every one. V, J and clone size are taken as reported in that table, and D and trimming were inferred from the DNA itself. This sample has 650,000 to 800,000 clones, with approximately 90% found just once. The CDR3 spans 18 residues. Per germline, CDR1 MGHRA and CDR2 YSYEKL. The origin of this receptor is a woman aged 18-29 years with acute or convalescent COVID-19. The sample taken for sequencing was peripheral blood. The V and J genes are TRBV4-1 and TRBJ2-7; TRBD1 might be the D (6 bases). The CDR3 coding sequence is TGCGCCAGCAGCGAAGAGCCCCCCGACAGGCTAAGCTACTACGAGCAGTACTTC. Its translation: CASSEEPPDRLSYYEQYF.